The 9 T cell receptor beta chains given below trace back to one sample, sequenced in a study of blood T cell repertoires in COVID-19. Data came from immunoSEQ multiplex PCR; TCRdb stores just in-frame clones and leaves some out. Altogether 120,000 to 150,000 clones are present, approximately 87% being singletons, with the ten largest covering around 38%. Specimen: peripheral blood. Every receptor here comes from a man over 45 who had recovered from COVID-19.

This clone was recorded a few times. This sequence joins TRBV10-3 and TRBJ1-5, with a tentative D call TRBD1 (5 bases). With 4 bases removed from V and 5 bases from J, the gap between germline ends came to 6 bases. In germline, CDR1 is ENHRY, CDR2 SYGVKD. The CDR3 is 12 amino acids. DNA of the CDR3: TGTGCCATCAGTGGCAGGGATCAGCCCCAGCATTTT. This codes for CAISGRDQPQHF.

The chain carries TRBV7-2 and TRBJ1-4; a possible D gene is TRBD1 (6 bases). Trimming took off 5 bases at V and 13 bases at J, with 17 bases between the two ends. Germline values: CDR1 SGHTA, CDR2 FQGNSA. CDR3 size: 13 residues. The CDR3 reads CASSPYRDNGLFF. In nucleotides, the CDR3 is TGTGCCAGCAGCCCCTACCGGGACAACGGACTGTTTTTT. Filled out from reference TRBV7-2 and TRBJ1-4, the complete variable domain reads GAGVSQSPSNKVTEKGKDVELRCDPISGHTALYWYRQSLGQGLEFLIYFQGNSAPDKSGLPSDRFSAERTGGSVSTLTIQRTQQEDSAVYLCASSPYRDNGLFFGSGTQLSVL.

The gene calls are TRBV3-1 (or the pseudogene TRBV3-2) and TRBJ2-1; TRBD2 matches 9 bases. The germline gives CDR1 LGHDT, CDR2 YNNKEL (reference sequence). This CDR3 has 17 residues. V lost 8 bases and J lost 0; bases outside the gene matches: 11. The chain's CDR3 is CASEMKRGASSYNEQFF. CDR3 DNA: TGTGCCAGCGAGATGAAGCGGGGGGCGAGCTCCTACAATGAGCAGTTCTTC.

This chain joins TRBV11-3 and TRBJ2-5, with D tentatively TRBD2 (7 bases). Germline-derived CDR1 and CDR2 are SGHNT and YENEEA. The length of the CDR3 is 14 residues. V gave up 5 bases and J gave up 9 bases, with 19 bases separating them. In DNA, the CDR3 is TGTGCCAGCAGCCAGGGCGTTGGGGGGGCGGCCCAGTACTTC. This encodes CASSQGVGGAAQYF. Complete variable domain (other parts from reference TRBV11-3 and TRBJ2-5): EAGVVQSPRYKIIEKKQPVAFWCNPISGHNTLYWYLQNLGQGPELLIRYENEEAVDDSQLPKDRFSAERLKGVDSTLKIQPAELGDSAVYLCASSQGVGGAAQYFGPGTRLLVL.

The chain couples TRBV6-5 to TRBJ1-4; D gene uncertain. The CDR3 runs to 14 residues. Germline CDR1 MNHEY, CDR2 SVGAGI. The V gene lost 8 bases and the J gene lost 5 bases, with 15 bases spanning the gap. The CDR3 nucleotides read TGTGCCAGCGCCACCCAGAGGGCAAATGAAAAACTGTTTTTT. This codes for CASATQRANEKLFF.

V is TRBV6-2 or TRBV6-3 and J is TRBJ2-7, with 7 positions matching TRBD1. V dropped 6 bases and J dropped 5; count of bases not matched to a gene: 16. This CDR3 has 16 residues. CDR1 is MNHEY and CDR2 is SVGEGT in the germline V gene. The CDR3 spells CASSQDRAGSGNEQYF. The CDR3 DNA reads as TGTGCCAGCAGCCAAGACAGGGCCGGATCGGGCAACGAGCAGTACTTC.

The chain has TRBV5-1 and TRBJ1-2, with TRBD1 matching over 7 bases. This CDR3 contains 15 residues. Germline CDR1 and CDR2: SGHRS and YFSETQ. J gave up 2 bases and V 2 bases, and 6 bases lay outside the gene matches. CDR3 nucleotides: TGCGCCAGCAGCTTAACAGGGGCGAAAAACTATGGCTACACCTTC. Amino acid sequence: CASSLTGAKNYGYTF.

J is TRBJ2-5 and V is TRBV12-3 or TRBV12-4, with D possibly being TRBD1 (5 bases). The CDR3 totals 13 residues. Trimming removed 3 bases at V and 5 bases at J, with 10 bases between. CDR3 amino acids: CASSLGRPETQYF. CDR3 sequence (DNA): TGTGCCAGCAGTTTGGGGCGGCCTGAGACCCAGTACTTC.

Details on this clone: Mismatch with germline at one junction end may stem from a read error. The CDR3 loop reads CSCRGDSIGLNTEAFF. The CDR3 bases are TGTAGTTGTCGAGGGGACAGTATAGGCCTGAACACTGAAGCTTTCTTT. V gene TRBV29-1 combines with J gene TRBJ1-1, with 7 nucleotides matching TRBD1. The CDR3 spans 16 residues. Germline CDR1 and CDR2: SQVTM and ANQGSEA.